This is a list of T cell receptor beta chains from one sample in a study of blood T cell repertoires in COVID-19. Clones were read by immunoSEQ multiplex PCR, and TCRdb kept only the in-frame ones, dropping some. The sample yields 250,000 to 350,000 clones, over 75% seen once. The specimen sequenced was peripheral blood. The receptors stem from a woman aged 55-70 years with acute or convalescent COVID-19. CDR3s include the opening cysteine and the closing phenylalanine or tryptophan. The D gene is left open where the match is weak. Clone sizes are given selectively: once, few, many, or a class where the clone is expanded.

TRBJ2-7	-	TRBV5-6	-	CASSAVGVYEQYF	TGTGCCAGCAGCGCCGTAGGGGTTTACGAGCAGTACTTC
TRBJ1-1	once	TRBV7-9	TRBD1	CASSQGQGYTEAFF	TGTGCCAGCAGCCAGGGACAGGGTTACACTGAAGCTTTCTTT
TRBJ2-4	once	TRBV4-3	TRBD1	CASSQADRGPAKNIQYF	TGCGCCAGCAGCCAAGCTGACAGGGGGCCGGCCAAAAACATTCAGTACTTC
TRBJ2-7	-	TRBV27	TRBD1	CASSSSRTGGTLRSYEQYF	TGTGCCAGCAGTTCCTCCCGGACAGGGGGCACCCTACGCTCCTACGAGCAGTACTTC
TRBJ1-5	-	TRBV9	-	CASSVAAGVDQPQHF	TGTGCCAGCAGCGTAGCGGCAGGCGTCGATCAGCCCCAGCATTTT
TRBJ1-3	-	TRBV7-3	-	CASSLGVPGSGNTIYF	TGTGCCAGCAGCTTAGGAGTCCCTGGCTCTGGAAACACCATATATTTT
TRBJ2-7	once	TRBV7-6	-	CASSLAVGGTYEQYF	TGTGCCAGCAGCTTAGCGGTAGGGGGAACCTACGAGCAGTACTTC
TRBJ1-6	-	TRBV28	-	CAIRRSRGANSPLHF	TGTGCCATTCGCCGGTCCAGGGGAGCCAATTCACCCCTCCACTTT
TRBJ1-1	-	TRBV9	-	CASSYTGGEAFF	TGTGCCAGCAGCTACACCGGGGGAGAAGCTTTCTTT
TRBJ2-2	-	TRBV28	-	CASTHRYGELFF	TGTGCCAGCACTCACCGCTACGGGGAGCTGTTTTTT
TRBJ1-2	-	TRBV14	TRBD1	CASSQGTGDGYTF	TGTGCCAGCAGCCAGGGGACAGGGGATGGCTACACCTTC
TRBJ2-1	-	TRBV15	-	CATSAGRGSYNEQFF	TGTGCCACCAGCGCGGGAAGGGGCTCCTACAATGAGCAGTTCTTC
TRBJ1-3	-	TRBV18	-	CASSPPATSGNTIYF	TGTGCCAGCTCACCACCGGCAACCTCTGGAAACACCATATATTTT
TRBJ1-1	-	TRBV5-1	-	CASSQNQGGLTEAFF	TGCGCCAGCAGTCAGAATCAGGGAGGGTTGACTGAAGCTTTCTTT